This T cell receptor (beta chain) stems from a study of early T cells in non-severe SARS-CoV-2 infection. Study information: Chains from this unsorted whole-blood bulk RNA could not be paired.

As part of library construction, unique molecular identifiers were attached to individual cDNA molecules. TCRdb ran MiXCR on the 5' RACE reads and lists one entry per CDR3 protein. The sample yields approximately 27,000 distinct CDR3 sequences, 4.6% seen once. The V and J ends lost 4 bases and 2 bases respectively, with 11 bases between them. The CDR3 covers 14 residues. Germline loops: CDR1 MDHEN, CDR2 SYDVKM. The study, taken as a whole, reports: Private and CD4 specificities were missed by VDJdb matching, skewed to anti-spike CD8.

This clonotype was seen repeatedly, ten times or more. What it binds is not known. This receptor was obtained from an adult who was a healthcare worker with PCR-confirmed SARS-CoV-2 infection or an uninfected control (not recorded which). The V and J genes are TRBV28 and TRBJ1-1, with D perhaps TRBD1 (5 bases). Sequences were obtained from whole blood. In DNA, the CDR3 is TGTGCCAGCAGTTCTACAGGATTTAACACTGAAGCTTTCTTT. Its protein product is CASSSTGFNTEAFF.